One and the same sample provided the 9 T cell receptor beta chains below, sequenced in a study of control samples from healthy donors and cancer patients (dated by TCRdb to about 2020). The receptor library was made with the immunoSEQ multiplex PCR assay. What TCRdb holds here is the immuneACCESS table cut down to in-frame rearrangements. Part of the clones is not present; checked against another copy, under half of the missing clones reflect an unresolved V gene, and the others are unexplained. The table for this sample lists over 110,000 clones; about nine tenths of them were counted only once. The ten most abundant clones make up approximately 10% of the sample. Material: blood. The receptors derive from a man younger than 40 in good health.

This CDR3 is CASSFPGEGNQPQHF. As DNA, the CDR3 is TGCGCCAGCAGCTTCCCAGGGGAAGGCAATCAGCCCCAGCATTTT. The chain uses TRBV5-1 and TRBJ1-5; D is possibly TRBD1 (6 bases). The CDR3 length is 15 residues. The V and J ends lost 2 bases and 2 bases respectively, with 11 bases between them. In germline, CDR1 is SGHRS, CDR2 YFSETQ.

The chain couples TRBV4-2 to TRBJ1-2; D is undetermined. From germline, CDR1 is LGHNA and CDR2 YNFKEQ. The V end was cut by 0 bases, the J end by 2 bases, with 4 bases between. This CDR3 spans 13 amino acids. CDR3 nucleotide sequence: TGTGCCAGCAGCCAAGACACCAACTATGGCTACACCTTC. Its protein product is CASSQDTNYGYTF.

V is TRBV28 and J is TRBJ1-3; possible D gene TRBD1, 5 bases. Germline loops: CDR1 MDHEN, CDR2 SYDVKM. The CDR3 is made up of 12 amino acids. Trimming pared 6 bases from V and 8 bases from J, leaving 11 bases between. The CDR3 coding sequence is TGTGCCAGCAGCCCCCAGGGACACACCATATATTTT. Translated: CASSPQGHTIYF. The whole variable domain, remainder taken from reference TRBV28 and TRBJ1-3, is DVKVTQSSRYLVKRTGEKVFLECVQDMDHENMFWYRQDPGLGLRLIYFSYDVKMKEKGDIPEGYSVSREKKERFSLILESASTNQTSMYLCASSPQGHTIYFGEGSWLTVV.

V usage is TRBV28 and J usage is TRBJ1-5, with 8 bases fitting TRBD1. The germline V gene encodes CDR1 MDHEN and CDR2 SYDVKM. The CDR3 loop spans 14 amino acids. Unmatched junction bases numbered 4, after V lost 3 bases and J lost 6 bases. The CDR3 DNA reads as TGTGCCAGCAGTTTCTCCAGGGGGCCTCAGCCCCAGCATTTT. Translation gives CASSFSRGPQPQHF.

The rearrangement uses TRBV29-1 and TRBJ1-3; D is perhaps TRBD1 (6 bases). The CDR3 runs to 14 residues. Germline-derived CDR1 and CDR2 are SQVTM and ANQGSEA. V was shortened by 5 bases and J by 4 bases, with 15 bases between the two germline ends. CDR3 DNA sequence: TGCAGCGTTCCGGCACAGGGTTTCGGAAACACCATATATTTT. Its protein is CSVPAQGFGNTIYF.

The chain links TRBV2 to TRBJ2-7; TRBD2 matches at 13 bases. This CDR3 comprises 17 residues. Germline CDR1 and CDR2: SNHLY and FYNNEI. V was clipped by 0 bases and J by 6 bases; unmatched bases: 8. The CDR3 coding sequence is TGTGCCAGCAGTGAAGCCGAGGCGGGACTAGCGGGATTCGAGCAGTACTTC. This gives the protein CASSEAEAGLAGFEQYF.

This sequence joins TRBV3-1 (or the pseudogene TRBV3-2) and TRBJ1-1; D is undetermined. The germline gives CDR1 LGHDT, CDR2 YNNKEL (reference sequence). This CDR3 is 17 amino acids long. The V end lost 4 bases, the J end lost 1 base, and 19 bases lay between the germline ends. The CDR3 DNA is TGTGCCAGCAGCCGCTCTGAACTGAGTTTGGAGAACACTGAAGCTTTCTTT. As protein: CASSRSELSLENTEAFF.

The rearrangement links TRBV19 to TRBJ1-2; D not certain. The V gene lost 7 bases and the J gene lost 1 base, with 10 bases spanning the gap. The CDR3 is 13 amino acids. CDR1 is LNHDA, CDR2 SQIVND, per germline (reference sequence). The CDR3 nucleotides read TGTGCCAGTACCGACAACCGTAACTATGGCTACACCTTC. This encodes CASTDNRNYGYTF.

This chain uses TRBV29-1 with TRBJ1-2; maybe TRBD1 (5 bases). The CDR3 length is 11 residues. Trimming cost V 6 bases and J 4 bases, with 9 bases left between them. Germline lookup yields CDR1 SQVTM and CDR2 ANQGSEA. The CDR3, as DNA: TGCAGCGTAGGGGACGGCTATGGCTACACCTTC. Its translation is CSVGDGYGYTF.